Following are 22 T cell receptor beta chains from one sample sequenced in a study of cytomegalovirus exposure and HLA in healthy donors. The PCR made use of 60 Vbeta and 13 Jbeta primers. Using immunoSEQ multiplex PCR, the repertoire was profiled, and TCRdb retains in-frame clones only, with some absent. The table includes approximately 150,000 clones, around 81% detected once. The sequenced material came from PBMCs. The receptors here all came from a woman aged 45-65 years in good health and CMV-seronegative.

As to this clone: A read error is likely, as this CDR3 ends without the conserved phenylalanine or tryptophan. The chain combines TRBV28 with TRBJ1-2, with unresolved D. Trimming removed 6 bases at V and 3 bases at J, with 14 bases between. Germline lookup yields CDR1 MDHEN and CDR2 SYDVKM. This CDR3 has 14 amino acids. The CDR3 bases are TGTGCCAGCAGCCTCCCGGGGAGCGACTATGGCTACACCCTC. Translating it yields CASSLPGSDYGYTL.

This clone was recorded once. The rearrangement links TRBV4-2 to TRBJ2-5, with a tentative D call TRBD1 (6 bases). The closer fit of TRBJ2-7 to the DNA end suggests the J call may be wrong. The V gene's germline CDR1 is LGHNA and CDR2 YNFKEQ. This CDR3 has 17 residues. The CDR3: CASSQEGVSQGPYEQYF. The CDR3 nucleotides are TGTGCCAGCAGCCAAGAGGGGGTGTCACAGGGACCTTACGAGCAGTACTTC.

The chain couples TRBV5-4 to TRBJ1-2; TRBD1 agrees at 12 bases. V lost 0 bases, J lost 7 bases, and 4 bases stayed unmatched. This CDR3 has 15 residues. Germline assignment: CDR1 SGHNT and CDR2 YYREEE (reference sequence). In DNA, the CDR3 is TGTGCCAGCAGCTTGGTGGGACAGGGGGCGAGTGGCTACACCTTC. This encodes CASSLVGQGASGYTF. Full variable domain (rest looked up from reference TRBV5-4 and TRBJ1-2): ETGVTQSPTHLIKTRGQQVTLRCSSQSGHNTVSWYQQALGQGPQFIFQYYREEENGRGNFPPRFSGLQFPNYSSELNVNALELDDSALYLCASSLVGQGASGYTFGSGTRLTVV.

The chain has TRBV7-9 and TRBJ2-1, with D hard to call. Germline-derived CDR1 and CDR2 are SEHNR and FQNEAQ (reference sequence). Trimming removed 1 base from V and 8 bases from J, with 6 bases in between. CDR3 length: 12 residues. CDR3 coding DNA: TGTGCCAGCAGCTTAGTGAGCGATGAGCAGTTCTTC. It specifies CASSLVSDEQFF. Complete variable domain (other parts from reference TRBV7-9 and TRBJ2-1): DTGVSQNPRHKITKRGQNVTFRCDPISEHNRLYWYRQTLGQGPEFLTYFQNEAQLEKSRLLSDRFSAERPKGSFSTLEIQRTEQGDSAMYLCASSLVSDEQFFGPGTRLTVL.

The chain uses TRBV7-9 and TRBJ2-7; perhaps TRBD1 as D (6 bases). Deletions cut 1 base from V and 0 bases from J, with 7 bases between. The CDR3 is 14 residues long. CDR1 SEHNR and CDR2 FQNEAQ come from the germline V gene (reference sequence). In DNA, the CDR3 is TGTGCCAGCAGCTTAGTACAGGGCTCCTACGAGCAGTACTTC. This sequence encodes CASSLVQGSYEQYF. Looking up the rest from reference TRBV7-9 and TRBJ2-7 gives the full variable domain: DTGVSQNPRHKITKRGQNVTFRCDPISEHNRLYWYRQTLGQGPEFLTYFQNEAQLEKSRLLSDRFSAERPKGSFSTLEIQRTEQGDSAMYLCASSLVQGSYEQYFGPGTRLTVT.

This clone appeared a few times. The V call is TRBV5-1, the J call TRBJ2-5; TRBD2 agrees at 8 bases. The CDR3 is 14 residues long. The V gene end was trimmed by 3 bases and the J gene end by 3 bases; junction bases not matched to a gene: 4. CDR1 SGHRS and CDR2 YFSETQ come from the germline V gene. CDR3 nucleotides: TGCGCCAGCAGCTACGGGGGGGAGGAAGAGACCCAGTACTTC. It codes for CASSYGGEEETQYF.

The chain combines TRBV5-1 with TRBJ2-3; D gene uncertain. Per germline, CDR1 SGHRS and CDR2 YFSETQ. This CDR3 is built from 16 residues. V lost 6 bases to trimming and J lost 2 bases, with 19 bases between them. The CDR3 reads CASTLRSGEITDTQYF. CDR3 nucleotide sequence: TGCGCCAGCACCCTCCGCTCGGGTGAGATCACAGATACGCAGTATTTT. Full variable domain (rest looked up from reference TRBV5-1 and TRBJ2-3): KAGVTQTPRYLIKTRGQQVTLSCSPISGHRSVSWYQQTPGQGLQFLFEYFSETQRNKGNFPGRFSGRQFSNSRSEMNVSTLELGDSALYLCASTLRSGEITDTQYFGPGTRLTVL.

This clone was seen only once. The chain joins TRBV4-2 to TRBJ2-2; TRBD2 agrees at 7 bases. Unmatched junction bases numbered 0, after V lost 2 bases and J lost 6 bases. Germline CDR1 and CDR2: LGHNA and YNFKEQ. This CDR3 region has 13 residues. The CDR3, as DNA: TGTGCCAGCAGCCAAACTAGCGCCGGGGAGCTGTTTTTT. It encodes CASSQTSAGELFF.

The rearrangement links TRBV10-1 to TRBJ2-1; the D gene is possibly TRBD1 (5 bases). Trimming removed 0 bases at V and 6 bases at J, with 9 bases between. This CDR3 is built from 14 residues. The germline gives CDR1 WNHNN, CDR2 SYGVQD (reference sequence). The CDR3 sequence: CASSESRQGNEQFF. In DNA form, the CDR3 reads TGCGCCAGCAGTGAGTCGAGGCAGGGCAATGAGCAGTTCTTC.

J is TRBJ1-5 and V is TRBV16; no firm D call. Germline assignment: CDR1 KGHSY and CDR2 FQNENV. This CDR3 is 16 amino acids long. V was pared by 7 bases and J by 1 base, with 17 bases between. The CDR3 region is CASMYRGGKSNQPQHF. CDR3 coding DNA: TGTGCCAGCATGTACCGCGGAGGAAAAAGCAATCAGCCCCAGCATTTT.

In its sample, this clone was seen once. The chain combines TRBV5-1 with TRBJ2-3, with 10 nucleotides matching TRBD1. The CDR3 is made up of 16 amino acids. V lost 4 bases, J lost 4 bases, and 9 bases stayed unmatched. CDR1 and CDR2 from the germline V gene are SGHRS and YFSETQ. Written as DNA, the CDR3 is TGCGCCAGCAGCCCTCCCGGACAGGGGGTGGCAGATACGCAGTATTTT. Translating it yields CASSPPGQGVADTQYF.

The chain combines TRBV5-8 with TRBJ1-3, with 10 positions matching TRBD1. V shed 4 bases and J 4 bases; nucleotides not matched to a gene: 8. This CDR3 has 16 amino acids. The germline V gene encodes CDR1 SGHTS and CDR2 YDEGEE. The DNA of the CDR3 is TGTGCCAGCAGCCCTCCGGACAGGGGGAGAGGAAACACCATATATTTT. It encodes CASSPPDRGRGNTIYF. Complete variable domain (other parts from reference TRBV5-8 and TRBJ1-3): EAGVTQSPTHLIKTRGQQATLRCSPISGHTSVYWYQQALGLGLQFLLWYDEGEERNRGNFPPRFSGRQFPNYSSELNVNALELEDSALYLCASSPPDRGRGNTIYFGEGSWLTVV.

The chain carries TRBV7-9 and TRBJ2-1; D possibly corresponds to TRBD2 (7 bases). Germline values: CDR1 SEHNR, CDR2 FQNEAQ (reference sequence). This CDR3 contains 13 residues. Trimming stripped 5 bases from V and 6 bases from J, with 11 bases between. DNA for the CDR3: TGTGCCAGCAGCCGGGGAGGGGGCAATGAGCAGTTCTTC. Amino acid sequence: CASSRGGGNEQFF.

The chain carries TRBV6-5 and TRBJ1-5; 7 bases fit TRBD1. Germline CDR1 reads MNHEY; CDR2 reads SVGAGI. CDR3 length: 14 amino acids. V lost 6 bases, J lost 3 bases, and 5 bases stayed unmatched. In DNA form, the CDR3 reads TGTGCCAGCAGGGGGGGACAGAACAATCAGCCCCAGCATTTT. Its protein product is CASRGGQNNQPQHF.

This chain uses TRBV7-2 with TRBJ2-1; TRBD2 matches at 13 bases. The CDR3 sequence is 15 residues long. Germline trimming cut 5 bases from V and 4 bases from J; bases unmatched to any gene: 2. CDR1 is SGHTA, CDR2 FQGNSA, per germline. The CDR3 DNA follows: TGTGCCAGCAGCGGACTAGCGGGAGAGTACAATGAGCAGTTCTTC. Translation: CASSGLAGEYNEQFF.

V usage is TRBV15 and J usage is TRBJ2-7, with D perhaps matching TRBD1 (6 bases). The CDR3 spans 14 residues. CDR1 and CDR2 from the germline V gene are LNHNV and YYDKDF (reference sequence). Trimming stripped 4 bases from V and 2 bases from J, with 12 bases between. CDR3 sequence: CATSIRGMTYEQYF. The DNA for the CDR3 is TGTGCCACCAGCATAAGGGGGATGACCTACGAGCAGTACTTC.

V and J are TRBV11-2 and TRBJ2-1; the D gene is possibly TRBD2 (6 bases). V dropped 1 base and J dropped 7 bases, with 11 bases sitting between them. The length of the CDR3 is 14 residues. Germline CDR1 SGHAT, CDR2 FQNNGV. CDR3 sequence reads: CASSLVGGENEQFF. CDR3 coding DNA: TGTGCCAGCAGCTTAGTTGGAGGGGAGAATGAGCAGTTCTTC.

This clone appeared once. This chain joins TRBV4-2 and TRBJ1-2; 7 nucleotides line up with TRBD1. There are 14 residues in the CDR3. V lost 2 bases to trimming and J lost 3 bases; unmatched junction nucleotides: 3. Germline assignment: CDR1 LGHNA and CDR2 YNFKEQ. The CDR3 spells CASSQTTGDYGYTF. CDR3 DNA sequence: TGTGCCAGCAGCCAAACAACAGGGGACTATGGCTACACCTTC.

This clone was detected only a few times. V gene TRBV19 combines with J gene TRBJ1-1; D possibly corresponds to TRBD1 (5 bases). The V end lost 4 bases, the J end lost 0 bases, and 12 bases lay between the germline ends. The CDR3 covers 15 residues. Germline-derived CDR1 and CDR2 are LNHDA and SQIVND (reference sequence). Here the CDR3 DNA reads TGTGCCAGTAGTAATGGGGGGATTATGAACACTGAAGCTTTCTTT. Amino acids: CASSNGGIMNTEAFF.

The sample holds one count of this clone. The junction and the germline gene differ at one end; a read error may be behind it. At the DNA level, this CDR3 is encoded by other sequences in the same sample as well. The chain employs TRBV12-5 and TRBJ2-1, with D hard to call. Germline V gives CDR1 LGHNT, CDR2 FRNRAP. The CDR3 length is 16 residues. For the CDR3, the DNA is TGTGCCAGTGGTTTGGTAAGCCTTGACTCCTACAATGAGCAGTTCTTC. Its protein product is CASGLVSLDSYNEQFF.

This clone showed up just once. The gene calls are TRBV11-3 and TRBJ2-5, with D possibly being TRBD1 (5 bases). The CDR3 is 13 residues long. The V gene lost 0 bases and the J gene lost 5 bases, with 7 bases spanning the gap. Germline V gene data show CDR1 as SGHNT and CDR2 as YENEEA. The CDR3 loop reads CASSLEAGETQYF. The CDR3 DNA is TGTGCCAGCAGCTTAGAGGCAGGGGAGACCCAGTACTTC.

The chain recombines TRBV18 with TRBJ2-1, with 8 bases matching TRBD1. The CDR3 loop spans 15 amino acids. Looked up from germline, CDR1 is KGHSH and CDR2 is LQKENI. V dropped 8 bases and J dropped 4; count of bases not matched to a gene: 10. CDR3 coding DNA: TGTGCCAGCCGAGACCGGGACAGGATATACAATGAGCAGTTCTTC. It specifies CASRDRDRIYNEQFF.